This T cell receptor (beta chain) was sequenced for a study of blood T cells in healthy people across ages. General study points: Among long-lived donors, naive CD4+ cells were more numerous and diversity higher than in aged donors.

On this clonotype itself: No antigen is known for it. A much larger clone differs from this one at a single base, so this may be a read error.

RNA extraction gave at least 5 micrograms of total RNA per sample. Then a second PCR, running about 6 to 11 cycles, was carried out with a sample-barcoded 5' primer and a J-beta primer mix. All cDNA molecules were each tagged by a template-switch adaptor with 12 random nucleotides. Each CDR3 protein is one row after TCRdb ran MiXCR on the 5' RACE reads. Among over 500,000 distinct CDR3 sequences listed, around 50% were seen once. CDR3 size: 16 residues. Germline-derived CDR1 and CDR2 are MDHEN and SYDVKM. This receptor was identified in a woman older than 75 in good health. Sequenced material: blood. The rearrangement links TRBV28 to TRBJ2-3; TRBD1 is a possible D gene (6 bases). CDR3 nucleotides: TGTGCCAGCAGTTTACAGCGCGCCAGGGGAACAGATACGCGGTATTTT. Protein: CASSLQRARGTDTRYF.